This TCR beta chain stems from a study of cytomegalovirus exposure and HLA in healthy donors. Study-wide results and limits: The study recorded about 160 TCR beta chains that were cytomegalovirus-associated.

Remarks on this clone: Antigen specificity is unknown.

The study ran its PCR with 60 Vbeta and 13 Jbeta primers. In the study's own analysis: Later, 80 million or so unique TCR beta chains were counted in an analysis, and 8.5 million to 13 million of them were shared. Clones were read by immunoSEQ multiplex PCR, and TCRdb kept only the in-frame ones, dropping some. The V and J calls and clone size are taken from that table; D and trimming were inferred from the DNA. This repertoire shows 100,000 to 150,000 clones, approximately 78% found once; its top ten account for 11%. Healthy people donating bone marrow made up the donors. Each donor was nominally healthy when sampled (though unrecorded immune exposures were likely). Sequencing was performed on PBMCs. The source of this sequence is a man under 40 in good health and CMV-seropositive.

The CDR3 DNA sequence: TGTGCCAGCAGTGAGGAGGGACGGGCCCTGGGCGGGGAGCTGTTTTTT. Amino acids: CASSEEGRALGGELFF. V and J are TRBV25-1 and TRBJ2-2; the D gene is possibly TRBD2 (6 bases). The V end lost 3 bases, the J end lost 7 bases, and 18 bases lay between the germline ends. The CDR3 consists of 16 residues. The germline CDR1 and CDR2 sequences are MGHDK and SYGVNS.